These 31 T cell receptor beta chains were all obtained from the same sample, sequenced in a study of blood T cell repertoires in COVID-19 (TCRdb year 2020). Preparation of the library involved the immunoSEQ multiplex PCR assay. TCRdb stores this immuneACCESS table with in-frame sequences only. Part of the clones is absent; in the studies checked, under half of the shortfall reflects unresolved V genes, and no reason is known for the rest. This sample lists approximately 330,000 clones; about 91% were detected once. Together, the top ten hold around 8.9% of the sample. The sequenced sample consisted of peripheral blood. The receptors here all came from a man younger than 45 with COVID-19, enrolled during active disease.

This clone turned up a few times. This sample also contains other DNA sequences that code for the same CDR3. CDR3 sequence: CASSPGRNTEAFF. In nucleotides, the CDR3 is TGTGCCAGCTCACCAGGCAGGAACACTGAAGCTTTCTTT. The chain carries TRBV18 and TRBJ1-1, with unresolved D. Trimming cost V 2 bases and J 1 base, with 5 bases left between them. This CDR3 region has 13 residues. The V gene's germline CDR1 is KGHSH and CDR2 LQKENI.

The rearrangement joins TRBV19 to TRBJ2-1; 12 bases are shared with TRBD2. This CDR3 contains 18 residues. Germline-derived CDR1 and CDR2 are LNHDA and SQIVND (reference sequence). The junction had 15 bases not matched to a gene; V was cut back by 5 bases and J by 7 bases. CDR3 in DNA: TGTGCCAGTAGTCCTATACTACCCGGACTAGCGGGAAGGAATGAGCAGTTCTTC. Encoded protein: CASSPILPGLAGRNEQFF.

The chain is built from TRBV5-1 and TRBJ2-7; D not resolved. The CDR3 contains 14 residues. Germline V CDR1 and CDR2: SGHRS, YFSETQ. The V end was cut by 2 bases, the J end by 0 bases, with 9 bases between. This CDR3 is CASSFPGRSYEQYF. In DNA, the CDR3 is TGCGCCAGCAGCTTCCCCGGTCGCTCCTACGAGCAGTACTTC.

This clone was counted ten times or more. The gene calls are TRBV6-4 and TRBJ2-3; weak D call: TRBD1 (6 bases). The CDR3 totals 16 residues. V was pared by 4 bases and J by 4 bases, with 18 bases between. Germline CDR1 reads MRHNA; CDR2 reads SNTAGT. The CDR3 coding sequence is TGTGCCAGCAGTGCCGACACAGGGCTCGGATCAGATACGCAGTATTTT. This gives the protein CASSADTGLGSDTQYF.

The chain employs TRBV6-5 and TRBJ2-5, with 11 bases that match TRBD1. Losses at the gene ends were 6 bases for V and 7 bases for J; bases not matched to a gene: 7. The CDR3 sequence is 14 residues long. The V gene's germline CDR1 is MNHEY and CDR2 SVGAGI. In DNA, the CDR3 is TGTGCCAGCAGACGGGACAGGGGGATGGGGACCCAGTACTTC. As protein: CASRRDRGMGTQYF.

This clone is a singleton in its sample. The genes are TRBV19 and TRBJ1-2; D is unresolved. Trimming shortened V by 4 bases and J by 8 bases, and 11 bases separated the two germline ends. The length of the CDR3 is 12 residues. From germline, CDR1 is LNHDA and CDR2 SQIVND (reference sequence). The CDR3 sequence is CASSTGWYGYTF. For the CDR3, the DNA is TGTGCCAGTAGTACAGGCTGGTACGGCTACACCTTC.

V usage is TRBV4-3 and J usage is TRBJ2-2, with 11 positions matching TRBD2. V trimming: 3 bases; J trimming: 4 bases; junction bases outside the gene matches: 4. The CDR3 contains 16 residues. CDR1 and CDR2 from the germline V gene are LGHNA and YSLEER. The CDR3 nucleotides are TGCGCCAGCAGCCAGGGTAGCGGGAGGGCCACCGGGGAGCTGTTTTTT. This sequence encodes CASSQGSGRATGELFF.

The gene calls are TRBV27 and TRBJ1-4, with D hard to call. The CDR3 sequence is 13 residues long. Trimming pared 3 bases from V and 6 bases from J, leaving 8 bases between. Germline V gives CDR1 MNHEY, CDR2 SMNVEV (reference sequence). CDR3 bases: TGTGCCAGCAGTTTGCGGGGATATGAAAAACTGTTTTTT. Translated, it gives CASSLRGYEKLFF.

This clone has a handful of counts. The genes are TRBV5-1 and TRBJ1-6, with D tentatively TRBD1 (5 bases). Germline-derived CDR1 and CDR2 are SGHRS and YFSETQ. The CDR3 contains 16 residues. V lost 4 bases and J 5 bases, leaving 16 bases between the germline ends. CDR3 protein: CASSLMTASNNSPLHF. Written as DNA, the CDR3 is TGCGCCAGCAGCCTAATGACAGCCTCTAATAATTCACCCCTCCACTTT.

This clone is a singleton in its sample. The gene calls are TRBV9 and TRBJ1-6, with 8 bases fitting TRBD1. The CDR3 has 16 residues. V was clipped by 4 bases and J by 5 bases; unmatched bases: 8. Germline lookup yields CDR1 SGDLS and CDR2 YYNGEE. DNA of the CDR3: TGTGCCAGCAGCCCCCGGACAGGGAGCCATAATTCACCCCTCCACTTT. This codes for CASSPRTGSHNSPLHF.

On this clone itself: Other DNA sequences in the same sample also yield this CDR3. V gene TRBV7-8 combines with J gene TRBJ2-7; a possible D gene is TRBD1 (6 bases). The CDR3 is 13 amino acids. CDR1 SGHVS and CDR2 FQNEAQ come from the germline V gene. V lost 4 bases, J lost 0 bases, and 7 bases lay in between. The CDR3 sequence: CASSSTGSYEQYF. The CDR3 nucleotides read TGTGCCAGCAGCTCGACAGGCTCCTACGAGCAGTACTTC. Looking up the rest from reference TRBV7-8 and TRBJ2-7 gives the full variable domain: GAGVSQSPRYKVAKRGQDVALRCDPISGHVSLFWYQQALGQGPEFLTYFQNEAQLDKSGLPSDRFFAERPEGSVSTLKIQRTQQEDSAVYLCASSSTGSYEQYFGPGTRLTVT.

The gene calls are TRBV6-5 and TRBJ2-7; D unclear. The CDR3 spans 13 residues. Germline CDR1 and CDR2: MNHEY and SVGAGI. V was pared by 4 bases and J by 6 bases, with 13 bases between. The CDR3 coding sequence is TGTGCCAGCAGTTCCCCGGTTGATTCCGAGCAGTACTTC. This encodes CASSSPVDSEQYF.

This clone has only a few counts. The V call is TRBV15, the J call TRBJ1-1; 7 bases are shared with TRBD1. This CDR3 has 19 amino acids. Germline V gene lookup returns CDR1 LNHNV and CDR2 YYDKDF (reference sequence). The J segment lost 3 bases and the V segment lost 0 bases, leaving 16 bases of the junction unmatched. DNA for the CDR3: TGTGCCACCAGCAGAGATCTCAACAGGGGCAGGGTCGGAGACACTGAAGCTTTCTTT. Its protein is CATSRDLNRGRVGDTEAFF.

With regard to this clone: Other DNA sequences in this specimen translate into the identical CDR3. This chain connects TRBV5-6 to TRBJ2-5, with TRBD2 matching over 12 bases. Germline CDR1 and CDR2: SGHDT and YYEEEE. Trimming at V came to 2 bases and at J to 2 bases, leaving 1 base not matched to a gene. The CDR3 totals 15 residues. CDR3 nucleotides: TGTGCCAGCAGCTTAGGACTAGCGGGACAAGAGACCCAGTACTTC. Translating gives CASSLGLAGQETQYF. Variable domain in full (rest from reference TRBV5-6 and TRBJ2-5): DAGVTQSPTHLIKTRGQQVTLRCSPKSGHDTVSWYQQALGQGPQFIFQYYEEEERQRGNFPDRFSGHQFPNYSSELNVNALLLGDSALYLCASSLGLAGQETQYFGPGTRLLVL.

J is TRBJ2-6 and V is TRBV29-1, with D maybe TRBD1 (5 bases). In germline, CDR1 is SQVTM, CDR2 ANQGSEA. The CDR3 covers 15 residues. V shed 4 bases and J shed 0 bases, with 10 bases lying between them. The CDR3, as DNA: TGCAGCGTTGTTAAGGACAACTCTGGGGCCAACGTCCTGACTTTC. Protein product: CSVVKDNSGANVLTF.

CDR3 protein: CASSLFGTATDTQYF. The CDR3 DNA follows: TGTGCCAGCAGCTTATTCGGGACAGCCACAGATACGCAGTATTTT. The V gene is TRBV7-2, the J gene TRBJ2-3; 7 bases line up with TRBD1. CDR3 size: 15 residues. Germline V CDR1 and CDR2: SGHTA, FQGNSA. The trim removed 2 bases at V and 2 bases at J, leaving 4 bases unmatched.

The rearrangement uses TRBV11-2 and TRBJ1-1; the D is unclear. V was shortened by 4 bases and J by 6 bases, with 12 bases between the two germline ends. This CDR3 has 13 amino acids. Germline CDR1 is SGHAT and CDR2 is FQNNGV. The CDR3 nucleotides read TGTGCCAGCAGCTACTTGATCCCTGCTGAAGCTTTCTTT. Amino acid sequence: CASSYLIPAEAFF.

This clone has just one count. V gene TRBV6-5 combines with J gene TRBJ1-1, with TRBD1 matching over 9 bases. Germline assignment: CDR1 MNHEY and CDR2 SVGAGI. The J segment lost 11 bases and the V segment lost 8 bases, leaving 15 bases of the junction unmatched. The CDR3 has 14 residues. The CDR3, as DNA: TGTGCCAGCCTTTTCCACAGGGGGCCAGGGAAGGCTTTCTTT. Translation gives CASLFHRGPGKAFF.

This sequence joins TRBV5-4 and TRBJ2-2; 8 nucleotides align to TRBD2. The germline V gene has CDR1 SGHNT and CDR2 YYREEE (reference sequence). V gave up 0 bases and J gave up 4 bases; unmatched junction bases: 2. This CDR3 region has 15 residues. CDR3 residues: CASSLVAGGTGELFF. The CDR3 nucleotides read TGTGCCAGCAGCTTGGTCGCGGGGGGCACCGGGGAGCTGTTTTTT.

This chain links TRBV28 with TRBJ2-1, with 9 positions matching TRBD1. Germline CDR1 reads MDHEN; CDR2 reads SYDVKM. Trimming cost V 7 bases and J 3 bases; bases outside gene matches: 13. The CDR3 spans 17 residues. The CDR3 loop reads CASNGQGTERGYNEQFF. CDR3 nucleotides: TGTGCCAGCAACGGACAGGGGACAGAGCGGGGCTACAATGAGCAGTTCTTC. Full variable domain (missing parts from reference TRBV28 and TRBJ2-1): DVKVTQSSRYLVKRTGEKVFLECVQDMDHENMFWYRQDPGLGLRLIYFSYDVKMKEKGDIPEGYSVSREKKERFSLILESASTNQTSMYLCASNGQGTERGYNEQFFGPGTRLTVL.

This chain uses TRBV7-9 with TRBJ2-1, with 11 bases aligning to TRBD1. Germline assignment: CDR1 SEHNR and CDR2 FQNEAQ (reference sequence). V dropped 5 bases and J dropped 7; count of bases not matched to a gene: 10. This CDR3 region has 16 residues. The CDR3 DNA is TGTGCCAGCAGCCGATCATTAGGACAGGGGGCAAATGAGCAGTTCTTC. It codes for CASSRSLGQGANEQFF.

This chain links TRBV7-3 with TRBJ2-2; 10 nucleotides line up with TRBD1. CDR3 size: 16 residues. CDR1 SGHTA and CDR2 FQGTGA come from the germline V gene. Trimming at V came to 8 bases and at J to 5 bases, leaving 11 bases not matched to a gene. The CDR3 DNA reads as TGTGCCAGCGGATCGACAGGGGGCGTTGTAACCGGGGAGCTGTTTTTT. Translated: CASGSTGGVVTGELFF.

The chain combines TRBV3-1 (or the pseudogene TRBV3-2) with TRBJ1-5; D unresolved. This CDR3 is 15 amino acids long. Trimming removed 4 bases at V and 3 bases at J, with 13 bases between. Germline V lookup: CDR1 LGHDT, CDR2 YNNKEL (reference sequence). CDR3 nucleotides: TGTGCCAGCAGCCCATCGGAGGGCCCCAATCAGCCCCAGCATTTT. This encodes CASSPSEGPNQPQHF.

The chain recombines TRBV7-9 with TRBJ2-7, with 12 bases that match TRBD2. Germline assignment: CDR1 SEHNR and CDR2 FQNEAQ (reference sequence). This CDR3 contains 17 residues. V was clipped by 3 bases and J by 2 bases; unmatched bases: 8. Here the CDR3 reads CASSFLRTSGTAYEQYF. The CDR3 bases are TGTGCCAGCAGCTTTCTTAGGACTAGCGGGACAGCCTACGAGCAGTACTTC.

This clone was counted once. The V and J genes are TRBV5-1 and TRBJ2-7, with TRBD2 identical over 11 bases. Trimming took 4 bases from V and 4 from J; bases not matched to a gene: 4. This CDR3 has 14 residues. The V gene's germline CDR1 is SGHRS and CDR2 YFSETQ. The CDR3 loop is CASSGLAGGYEQYF. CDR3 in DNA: TGCGCCAGCAGCGGGCTAGCGGGAGGTTACGAGCAGTACTTC.

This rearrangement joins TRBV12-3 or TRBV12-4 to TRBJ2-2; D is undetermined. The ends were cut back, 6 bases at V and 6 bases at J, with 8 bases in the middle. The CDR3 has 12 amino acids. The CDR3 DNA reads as TGTGCCAGCAGGGCTTCCGCCGGGGAGCTGTTTTTT. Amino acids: CASRASAGELFF.

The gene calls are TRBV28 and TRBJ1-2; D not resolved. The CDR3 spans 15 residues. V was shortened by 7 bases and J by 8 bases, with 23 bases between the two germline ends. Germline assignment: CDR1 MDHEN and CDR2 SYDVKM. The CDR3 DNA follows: TGTGCCAGCACCTTCGCCCTTGGCAGGTCAAGGGGCTACACCTTC. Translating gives CASTFALGRSRGYTF.

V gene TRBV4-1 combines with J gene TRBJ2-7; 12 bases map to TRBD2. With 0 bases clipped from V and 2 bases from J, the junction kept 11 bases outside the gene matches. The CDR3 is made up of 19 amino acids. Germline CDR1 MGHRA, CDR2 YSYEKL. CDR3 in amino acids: CASSQDEWLAGGTPYEQYF. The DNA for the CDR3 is TGCGCCAGCAGCCAAGATGAGTGGCTAGCGGGGGGGACACCCTACGAGCAGTACTTC.

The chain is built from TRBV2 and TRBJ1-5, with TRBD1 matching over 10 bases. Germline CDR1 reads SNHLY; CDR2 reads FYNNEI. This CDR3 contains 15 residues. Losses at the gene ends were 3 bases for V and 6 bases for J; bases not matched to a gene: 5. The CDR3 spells CASSERDRGGQPQHF. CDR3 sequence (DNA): TGTGCCAGCAGTGAGAGGGACAGGGGTGGTCAGCCCCAGCATTTT. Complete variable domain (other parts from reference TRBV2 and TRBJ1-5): EPEVTQTPSHQVTQMGQEVILRCVPISNHLYFYWYRQILGQKVEFLVSFYNNEISEKSEIFDDQFSVERPDGSNFTLKIRSTKLEDSAMYFCASSERDRGGQPQHFGDGTRLSIL.

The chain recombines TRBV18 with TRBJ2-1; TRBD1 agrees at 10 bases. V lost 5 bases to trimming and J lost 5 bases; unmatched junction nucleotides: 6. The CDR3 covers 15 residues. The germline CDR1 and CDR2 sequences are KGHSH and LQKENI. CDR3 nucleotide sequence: TGTGCCAGCTCATTATCGGGACAGGGGCACAATGAGCAGTTCTTC. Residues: CASSLSGQGHNEQFF.

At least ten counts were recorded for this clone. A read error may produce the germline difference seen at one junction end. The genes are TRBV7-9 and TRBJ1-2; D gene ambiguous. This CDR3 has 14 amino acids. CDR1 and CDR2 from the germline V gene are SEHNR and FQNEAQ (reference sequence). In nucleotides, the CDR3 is TGTGCCAGCATCTTATCCGCAGCTAACTATGGCTACACCTTC. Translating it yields CASILSAANYGYTF.